This entry is about one T cell receptor (beta chain). Authors' methods: Reference gene primer amplification yielded estimated nucleated cell counts. Here immunoSEQ multiplex PCR was the method, and the copy in TCRdb shows in-frame clones only, minus some. V and J calls and clone size come straight from that table; D and trimming were deduced from the DNA. The sample shows tens of thousands of clones, 88% of them seen only once. CDR1 and CDR2 (germline): SGHRS, YFSETQ. The germline V and J ends were trimmed by 4 bases and 5 bases, with 13 bases remaining between them. CDR3 length: 14 amino acids. This sample is part of a study of blood T cell repertoires in COVID-19. As for the study in general: From the United States, Italy and Spain came samples of acute and convalescent COVID-19. The cDNA or gDNA used as material had been derived from T cells, B-cell-depleted T cells, or PBMCs.

The clonotype was recovered from a human donor in a cohort sampled during active COVID-19. Sequencing was done on a sample of peripheral blood. J is TRBJ2-1 and V is TRBV5-1, with D maybe TRBD1 (5 bases). The CDR3: CASSPQGTNNEQFF. The CDR3, as DNA: TGCGCCAGCAGCCCTCAGGGAACTAACAATGAGCAGTTCTTC.